Listed here is a single T cell receptor (beta chain). The antigen is not known. The same CDR3 also results from other DNA sequences found in this sample. CDR3 length: 14 amino acids. Trimming pared 2 bases from V and 1 base from J, leaving 6 bases between. Germline V CDR1 and CDR2: MNHEY, SMNVEV (reference sequence). Libraries were prepared by immunoSEQ multiplex PCR; TCRdb keeps only in-frame clonotypes and omits some of them. The data show about 580,000 clones, 95% to 98% seen once. Positively selected for CCR7, the CD45RO-negative cells used as naive CD8 cells excluded terminally differentiated effector memory CD45RA+ cells. These data are taken from a study of shared clonotypes between healthy human individuals. Study-wide results and caveats: Sorted-subset samples were not fully sequenced, rarefaction indicated. The authors sampled blood alone, and tissue repertoires likely differ.

The chain combines TRBV27 with TRBJ2-4, with a possible D match to TRBD2 (5 bases). What was sequenced was naive CD8+ T cells sorted from blood. The receptor was derived from a man aged 25 to 45 in good health. CDR3 nucleotide sequence: TGTGCCAGCAGTTTAAGCGGCGCCAAAAACATTCAGTACTTC. Its protein product is CASSLSGAKNIQYF.